This T cell receptor (beta chain) was retrieved from a study of cytomegalovirus exposure and HLA in healthy donors. Points from the study as a whole: Indistinguishable V segments such as TRBV6-2 and TRBV6-3 were excluded. 150 or so TCR beta chains were listed as cytomegalovirus-associated.

The CDR3 is made up of 17 amino acids. From germline, CDR1 is LGHNT and CDR2 FRNRAP. The germline V and J ends were trimmed by 4 bases and 8 bases, with 23 bases remaining between them. With regard to this clone: The target antigen is unknown.

PCR was performed using 60 Vbeta and 13 Jbeta primers. In the original workflow: Unique TCR beta chains numbered about 72 million in a later analysis, with around 10 million shared. Measured with immunoSEQ multiplex PCR; TCRdb has only the in-frame clones, and not every one. V and J calls plus clone size are reproduced from that table; the DNA served to infer D and trimming. The sample has about 170,000 clones, approximately 71% seen once. Sequencing used PBMCs. The rearrangement links TRBV12-5 to TRBJ2-2; D unclear. The TCR was taken from a woman between 18 and 29 years old in good health and CMV-seropositive. CDR3 sequence: CASGSRPIGIPYGELFF. Here the CDR3 DNA reads TGTGCTAGTGGTTCGCGGCCGATCGGTATACCGTATGGGGAGCTGTTTTTT. Full variable domain (missing parts from reference TRBV12-5 and TRBJ2-2): DARVTQTPRHKVTEMGQEVTMRCQPILGHNTVFWYRQTMMQGLELLAYFRNRAPLDDSGMPKDRFSAEMPDATLATLKIQPSEPRDSAVYFCASGSRPIGIPYGELFFGEGSRLTVL.